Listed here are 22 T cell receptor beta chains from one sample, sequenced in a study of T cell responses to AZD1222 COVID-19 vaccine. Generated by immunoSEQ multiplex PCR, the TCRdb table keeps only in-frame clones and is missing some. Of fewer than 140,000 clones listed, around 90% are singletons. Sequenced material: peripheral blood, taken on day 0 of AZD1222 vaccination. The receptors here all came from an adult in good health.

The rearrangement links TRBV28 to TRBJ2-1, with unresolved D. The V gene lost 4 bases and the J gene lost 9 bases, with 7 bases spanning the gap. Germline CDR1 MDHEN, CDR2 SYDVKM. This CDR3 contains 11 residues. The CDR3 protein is CASSYRTEQFF. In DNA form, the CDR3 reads TGTGCCAGCAGTTATAGGACTGAGCAGTTCTTC.

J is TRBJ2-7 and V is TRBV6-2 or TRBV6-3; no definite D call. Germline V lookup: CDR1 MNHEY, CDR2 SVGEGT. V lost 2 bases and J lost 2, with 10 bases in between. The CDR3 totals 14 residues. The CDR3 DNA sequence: TGTGCCAGCAGTTACGGCCTCGAGACCTACGAGCAGTACTTC. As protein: CASSYGLETYEQYF.

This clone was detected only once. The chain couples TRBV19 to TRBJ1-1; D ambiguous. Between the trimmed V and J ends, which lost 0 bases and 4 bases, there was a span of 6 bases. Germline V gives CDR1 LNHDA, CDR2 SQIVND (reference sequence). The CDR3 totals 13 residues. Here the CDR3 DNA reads TGTGCCAGTAGTATAGAAGACCGCACTGAAGCTTTCTTT. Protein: CASSIEDRTEAFF.

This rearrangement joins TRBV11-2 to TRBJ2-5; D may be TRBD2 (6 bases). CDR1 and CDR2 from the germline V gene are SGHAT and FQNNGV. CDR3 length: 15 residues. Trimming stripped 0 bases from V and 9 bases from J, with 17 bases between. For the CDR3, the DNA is TGTGCCAGCAGCTTAGATCCGGCCGCTAGCGCGGCCCAGTACTTC. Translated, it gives CASSLDPAASAAQYF.

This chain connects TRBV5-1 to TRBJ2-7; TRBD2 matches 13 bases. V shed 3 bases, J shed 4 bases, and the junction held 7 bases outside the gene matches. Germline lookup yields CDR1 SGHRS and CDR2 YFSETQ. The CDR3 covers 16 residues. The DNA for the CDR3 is TGCGCCAGCAGCTCGGGACTAGCGGGAACAGTGTACGAGCAGTACTTC. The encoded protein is CASSSGLAGTVYEQYF.

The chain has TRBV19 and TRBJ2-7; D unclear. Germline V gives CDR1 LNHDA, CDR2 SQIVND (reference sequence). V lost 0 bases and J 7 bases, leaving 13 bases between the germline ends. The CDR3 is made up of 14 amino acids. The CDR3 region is CASSIDPSVSEQYF. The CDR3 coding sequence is TGTGCCAGTAGTATAGATCCCTCCGTTTCAGAGCAGTACTTC.

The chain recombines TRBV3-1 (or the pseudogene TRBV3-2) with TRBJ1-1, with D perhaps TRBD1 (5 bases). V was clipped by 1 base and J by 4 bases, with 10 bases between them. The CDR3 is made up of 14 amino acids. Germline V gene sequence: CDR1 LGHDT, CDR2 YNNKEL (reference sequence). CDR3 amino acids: CASSQAEGSTEAFF. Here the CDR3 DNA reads TGTGCCAGCAGCCAAGCGGAGGGGAGCACTGAAGCTTTCTTT.

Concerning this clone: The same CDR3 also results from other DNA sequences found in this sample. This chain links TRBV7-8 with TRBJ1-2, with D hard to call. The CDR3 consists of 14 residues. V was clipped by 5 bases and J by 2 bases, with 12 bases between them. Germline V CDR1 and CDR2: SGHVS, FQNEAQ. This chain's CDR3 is CASSLGRQNYGYTF. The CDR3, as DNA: TGTGCCAGCAGCCTCGGGAGGCAGAACTATGGCTACACCTTC. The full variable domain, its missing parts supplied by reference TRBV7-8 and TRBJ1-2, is GAGVSQSPRYKVAKRGQDVALRCDPISGHVSLFWYQQALGQGPEFLTYFQNEAQLDKSGLPSDRFFAERPEGSVSTLKIQRTQQEDSAVYLCASSLGRQNYGYTFGSGTRLTVV.

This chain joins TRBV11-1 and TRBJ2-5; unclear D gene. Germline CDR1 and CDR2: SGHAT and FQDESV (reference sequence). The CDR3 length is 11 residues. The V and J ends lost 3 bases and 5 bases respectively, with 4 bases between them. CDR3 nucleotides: TGTGCCAGCAGCTTCTACGAGACCCAGTACTTC. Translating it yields CASSFYETQYF.

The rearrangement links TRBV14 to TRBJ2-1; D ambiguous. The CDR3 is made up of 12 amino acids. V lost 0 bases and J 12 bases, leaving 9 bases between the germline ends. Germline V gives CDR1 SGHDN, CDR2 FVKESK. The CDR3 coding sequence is TGTGCCAGCAGCCAAGATGGGGTCGGGCAGTTCTTC. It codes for CASSQDGVGQFF.

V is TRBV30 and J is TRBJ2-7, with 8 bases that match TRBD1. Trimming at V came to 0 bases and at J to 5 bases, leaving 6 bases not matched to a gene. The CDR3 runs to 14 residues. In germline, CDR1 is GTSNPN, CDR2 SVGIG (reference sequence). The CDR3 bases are TGTGCCTGGAGTGTGGGGACAGGCGCCCACGAGCAGTACTTC. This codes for CAWSVGTGAHEQYF.

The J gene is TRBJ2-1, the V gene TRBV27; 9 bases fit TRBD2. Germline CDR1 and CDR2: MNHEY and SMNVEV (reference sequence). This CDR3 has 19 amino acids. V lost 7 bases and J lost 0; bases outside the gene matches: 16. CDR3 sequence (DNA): TGTGCCAGCAAGGCCGAGCGGGAGGTCCTGAGGGGCTCCTACAATGAGCAGTTCTTC. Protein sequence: CASKAEREVLRGSYNEQFF.

The CDR3 spells CASSTGREKNIQYF. The CDR3 nucleotides read TGCGCCAGCAGCACCGGACGGGAAAAAAACATTCAGTACTTC. V usage is TRBV5-1 and J usage is TRBJ2-4; D perhaps matches TRBD2 (5 bases). The germline V and J ends were trimmed by 4 bases and 4 bases, with 12 bases remaining between them. The V gene's germline CDR1 is SGHRS and CDR2 YFSETQ. The CDR3 runs 14 residues.

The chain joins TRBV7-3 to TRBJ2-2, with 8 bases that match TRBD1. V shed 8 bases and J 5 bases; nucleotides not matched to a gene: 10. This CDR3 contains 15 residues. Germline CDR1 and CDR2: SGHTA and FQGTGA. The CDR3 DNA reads TGTGCCAGCGGGAGAGGACAGGGCTCTACCGGGGAGCTGTTTTTT. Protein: CASGRGQGSTGELFF. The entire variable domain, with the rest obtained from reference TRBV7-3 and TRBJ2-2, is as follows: GAGVSQTPSNKVTEKGKYVELRCDPISGHTALYWYRQSLGQGPEFLIYFQGTGAADDSGLPNDRFFAVRPEGSVSTLKIQRTERGDSAVYLCASGRGQGSTGELFFGEGSRLTVL.

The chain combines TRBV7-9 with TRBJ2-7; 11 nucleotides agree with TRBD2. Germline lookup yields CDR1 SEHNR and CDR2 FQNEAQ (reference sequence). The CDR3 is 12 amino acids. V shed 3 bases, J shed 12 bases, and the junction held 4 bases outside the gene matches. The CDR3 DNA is TGTGCCAGCAGCTTGGGGGGACTAGCGGCGTACTTC. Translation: CASSLGGLAAYF.

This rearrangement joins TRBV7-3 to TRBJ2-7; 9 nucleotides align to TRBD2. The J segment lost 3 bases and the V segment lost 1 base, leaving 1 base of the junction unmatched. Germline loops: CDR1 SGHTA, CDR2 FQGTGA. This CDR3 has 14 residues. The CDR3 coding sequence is TGTGCCAGCAGCTTAATGACTAGCGGCTACGAGCAGTACTTC. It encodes CASSLMTSGYEQYF.

CDR3 nucleotide sequence: TGTGCAAGTCGCTTAGTGACAGGGGATCAGCCCCAGCATTTT. It translates to CASRLVTGDQPQHF. V gene TRBV12-2 combines with J gene TRBJ1-5; TRBD1, as called in the table, went unchecked against the DNA. TRBV12-2 is reported as a pseudogene. The CDR3 loop spans 14 amino acids.

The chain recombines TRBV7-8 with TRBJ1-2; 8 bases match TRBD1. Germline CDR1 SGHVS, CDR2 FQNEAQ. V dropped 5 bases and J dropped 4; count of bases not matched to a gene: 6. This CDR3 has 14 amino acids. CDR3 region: CASSPGQGGYGYTF. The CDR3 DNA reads TGTGCCAGCAGCCCCGGACAGGGAGGCTATGGCTACACCTTC.

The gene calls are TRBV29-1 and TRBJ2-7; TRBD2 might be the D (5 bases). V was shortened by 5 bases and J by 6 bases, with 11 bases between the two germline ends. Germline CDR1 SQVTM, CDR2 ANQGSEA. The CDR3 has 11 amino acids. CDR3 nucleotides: TGCAGCGTTACCCGGGGTGCCGAGCAGTACTTC. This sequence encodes CSVTRGAEQYF.

The CDR3 nucleotides read TGTGCCATCACTCAGGGGACAGCTCTCTCTGGAAACACCATATATTTT. Translated, it gives CAITQGTALSGNTIYF. The rearrangement links TRBV10-3 to TRBJ1-3; 7 nucleotides line up with TRBD1. This CDR3 region has 16 residues. The germline gives CDR1 ENHRY, CDR2 SYGVKD. With V trimmed by 7 bases and J by 0 bases, 9 bases remained unmatched.

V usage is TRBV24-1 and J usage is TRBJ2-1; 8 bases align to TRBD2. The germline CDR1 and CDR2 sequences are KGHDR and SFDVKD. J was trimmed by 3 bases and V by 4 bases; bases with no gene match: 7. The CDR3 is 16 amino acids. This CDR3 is CATSDRAGTSYNEQFF. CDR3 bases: TGTGCCACCAGTGACCGGGCGGGGACTAGCTACAATGAGCAGTTCTTC.

The CDR3 loop is CASSFGSSYEQYF. The CDR3 coding sequence is TGTGCCAGCTCTTTTGGGAGCTCCTACGAGCAGTACTTC. The rearrangement uses TRBV19 and TRBJ2-7, with D maybe TRBD2 (5 bases). Looked up from germline, CDR1 is LNHDA and CDR2 is SQIVND (reference sequence). The CDR3 length is 13 residues. Trimming stripped 9 bases from V and 0 bases from J, with 12 bases between.